This entry describes one T cell receptor (beta chain). Its specificity is not known. Measured with immunoSEQ multiplex PCR; TCRdb has only the in-frame clones, and not every one. The table lists 38,000 or so clones, roughly 80% of them singletons. The data stem from a study of CD4 T cells in relation to SARS-CoV-2 and coronaviruses. Germline V CDR1 and CDR2: ENHRY, SYGVKD. The junction had 13 bases not matched to a gene; V was cut back by 11 bases and J by 6 bases. This CDR3 spans 14 amino acids. V and J are TRBV10-3 and TRBJ2-1; TRBD1 agrees at 7 bases. Sequenced input: naive CD4+ T cells from PBMCs, cultured in vitro. Indicated subset: naive CD4+ T cells isolated by negative enrichment. This TCR came from an adult with COVID-19. The CDR3 protein is CASKTDRDSNEQFF. The CDR3 DNA reads as TGTGCCTCCAAGACCGACCGGGACAGCAATGAGCAGTTCTTC.